The clone carrying this TCR beta chain was recorded a few times. Assay used: immunoSEQ multiplex PCR; TCRdb lists only in-frame clones, some missing. The table includes 15,000 to 20,000 clones, 80% to 85% detected once. This sample was included in a study of blood T cell repertoires in COVID-19. On the study more broadly: Sites across the United States, Italy and Spain contributed samples from acute and convalescent COVID-19. In each case, the material was cDNA or gDNA derived from T cells, B-cell-depleted T cells, or PBMCs.

Trimming took 0 bases from V and 7 from J, leaving 9 bases between them. Germline V CDR1 and CDR2: MGHRA, YSYEKL. CDR3 length equals 14 residues. This rearrangement joins TRBV4-1 to TRBJ2-2; D is possibly TRBD2 (5 bases). The sequence came from a man aged 55 to 70 with acute or convalescent COVID-19. Sequencing was done on a sample of peripheral blood. The CDR3 region has the DNA TGCGCCAGCAGCCAAGACCCGGCGGGCGGGGAGCTGTTTTTT. This translates into CASSQDPAGGELFF.